A selection of T cell receptor beta chains follows, all from one sample in a study of T cell responses to AZD1222 COVID-19 vaccine. The protocol was immunoSEQ multiplex PCR, while the TCRdb copy is restricted to in-frame clones and leaves out a portion. The data contain some 170,000 clones, approximately 90% of them singletons. Sequenced here: peripheral blood, sampled 28 days after the second AZD1222 dose. These receptors all stem from an adult who received the AZD1222 COVID-19 vaccine. CDR3s include the opening cysteine and the closing phenylalanine or tryptophan. The D gene is left open where the match is weak. A row's size may be missing; if present it is once, few, many or a size class.

CASSESTLNYGYTF TGCGCCAGCAGTGAGTCGACTCTCAACTATGGCTACACCTTC TRBJ1-2 once NA TRBV10-2
CASSRDSNNEQFF TGTGCCAGCAGCCGGGACAGTAACAATGAGCAGTTCTTC TRBJ2-1 NA TRBD1 TRBV7-3
CASRRTDRNTEAFF TGTGCCAGTCGGCGGACAGACAGGAACACTGAAGCTTTCTTT TRBJ1-1 NA NA TRBV6-5
CASSPPSGETQYF TGTGCCAGCAGCCCCCCCTCCGGGGAGACCCAGTACTTC TRBJ2-5 NA NA TRBV5-6
CASNPQGAQDGYTF TGCGCCAGCAACCCACAGGGGGCGCAGGATGGCTACACCTTC TRBJ1-2 few TRBD1 TRBV5-1
CASRGESYEQYF TGTGCCAGTAGAGGAGAATCCTACGAGCAGTACTTC TRBJ2-7 NA NA TRBV19
CASSSGVDSGNTIYF TGTGCCAGCAGCTCAGGGGTCGACTCTGGAAACACCATATATTTT TRBJ1-3 NA NA TRBV5-4
CASSQDPGAREAFF TGTGCCAGCAGCCAAGATCCAGGGGCCAGAGAAGCTTTCTTT TRBJ1-1 NA NA TRBV3-1/TRBV3-2
CASSQEGTFYGYTF TGTGCCAGCAGCCAAGAAGGGACTTTTTATGGCTACACCTTC TRBJ1-2 once NA TRBV3-1/TRBV3-2
CASSTDRVFTANYGYTF TGTGCCAGCAGTACGGACAGGGTATTTACAGCTAACTATGGCTACACCTTC TRBJ1-2 NA TRBD1 TRBV28
CASSVAPEAFF TGTGCCAGCAGCGTCGCCCCGGAAGCTTTCTTT TRBJ1-1 NA NA TRBV7-9
CASSSADRVIDEQFF TGTGCCAGCAGCTCAGCCGACAGGGTCATAGATGAGCAGTTCTTC TRBJ2-1 once TRBD1 TRBV11-3
CASSRRHSGTEAFF TGCGCCAGCAGCCGTCGCCATTCCGGCACTGAAGCTTTCTTT TRBJ1-1 NA NA TRBV5-1
CASSGRGDHGYTF TGTGCCAGCAGCGGCAGGGGGGACCATGGCTACACCTTC TRBJ1-2 NA TRBD1 TRBV11-1
CASSPGKNIQYF TGTGCCAGCAGTCCGGGCAAAAACATTCAGTACTTC TRBJ2-4 once NA TRBV2
CASNSRADRGLDGYTF TGTGCCAGCAACTCCCGAGCAGACAGGGGGCTTGATGGCTACACCTTC TRBJ1-2 NA TRBD1 TRBV7-9
CAINRDPSYEQYF TGTGCCATCAACAGGGACCCCTCCTACGAGCAGTACTTC TRBJ2-7 NA NA TRBV10-3
CARSFNYGYTF TGTGCCAGAAGCTTCAACTATGGCTACACCTTC TRBJ1-2 few NA TRBV5-3
CASSKLHNRPTPPANYGYTF TGTGCCAGCAGCAAATTACATAACAGGCCAACGCCGCCGGCTAACTATGGCTACACCTTC TRBJ1-2 once NA TRBV21-1
CASSLAGTVEAFF TGCGCCAGCAGCTTGGCCGGGACAGTTGAAGCTTTCTTT TRBJ1-1 NA TRBD1 TRBV5-1
CASSQDRKIVATNEKLFF TGCGCCAGCAGCCAAGATAGGAAGATAGTTGCAACTAATGAAAAACTGTTTTTT TRBJ1-4 NA NA TRBV4-1
CATSRVQGAQHF TGTGCCACCAGCAGAGTGCAGGGAGCCCAGCATTTT TRBJ1-5 few NA TRBV15
CASSFGTGKFF TGTGCCAGCAGCTTTGGGACAGGAAAGTTCTTC TRBJ2-1 once TRBD1 TRBV7-9
CASSEDRSSGYTF TGTGCCAGCAGTGAGGACAGATCCTCTGGCTACACCTTC TRBJ1-2 NA NA TRBV2
CASSLGGTGGPGYTF TGTGCCAGCAGCTTAGGAGGGACAGGGGGCCCTGGCTACACCTTC TRBJ1-2 NA TRBD1 TRBV7-8
CSASGSYGYTF TGCAGTGCTAGTGGCAGCTATGGCTACACCTTC TRBJ1-2 once NA TRBV20-1
CASSVEGAGTDTQYF TGTGCCAGCAGCGTAGAGGGAGCGGGCACAGATACGCAGTATTTT TRBJ2-3 once NA TRBV9
CASSLGGLGEKLFF TGTGCCAGCAGCTTAGGAGGGCTCGGTGAAAAACTGTTTTTT TRBJ1-4 few NA TRBV7-9
CASSLSWWQGNTGELFF TGTGCCAGCAGTTTAAGTTGGTGGCAGGGTAACACCGGGGAGCTGTTTTTT TRBJ2-2 NA NA TRBV27
CASRGSLNTEAFF TGTGCCAGCAGGGGGTCTCTTAACACTGAAGCTTTCTTT TRBJ1-1 NA NA TRBV6-6
CARGGQGGTGNTIYF TGTGCCAGAGGGGGACAGGGAGGCACTGGAAACACCATATATTTT TRBJ1-3 NA TRBD1 TRBV9
CASSPRGGAPQETQYF TGTGCCAGCAGCCCCCGGGGAGGGGCCCCTCAAGAGACCCAGTACTTC TRBJ2-5 NA TRBD2 TRBV11-1
CASSQVLDYGYTF TGTGCCAGCAGCCAAGTTTTAGACTATGGCTACACCTTC TRBJ1-2 NA NA TRBV3-1/TRBV3-2
CASSLAGGAETQYF TGTGCCAGCAGCTTGGCGGGGGGGGCAGAGACCCAGTACTTC TRBJ2-5 NA TRBD2 TRBV5-6
CASTSLGQGDYGYTF TGTGCCAGCACCTCTTTGGGACAGGGGGACTATGGCTACACCTTC TRBJ1-2 NA TRBD1 TRBV7-9
CASSGRGRAGNTEAFF TGTGCCAGCTCTGGCAGGGGGCGGGCAGGGAACACTGAAGCTTTCTTT TRBJ1-1 NA TRBD1 TRBV27
CASSEDRSNTIYF TGTGCCAGCAGTGAGGACAGGTCCAACACCATATATTTT TRBJ1-3 NA TRBD1 TRBV2
CSAGDWGEQFF TGCAGTGCTGGTGACTGGGGCGAGCAGTTCTTC TRBJ2-1 NA NA TRBV20-1
CASSFGLSSQPQHF TGTGCCAGCAGCTTCGGGTTGTCAAGTCAGCCCCAGCATTTT TRBJ1-5 NA NA TRBV9
CASSTHSMNTEAFF TGTGCCAGCAGCACCCATTCTATGAACACTGAAGCTTTCTTT TRBJ1-1 NA NA TRBV7-9
CASSTRLNTEAFF TGTGCCAGCAGTACACGGTTGAACACTGAAGCTTTCTTT TRBJ1-1 NA NA TRBV7-9
CASSVGGRTYEQYF TGTGCCAGCAGCGTAGGAGGGAGAACCTACGAGCAGTACTTC TRBJ2-7 NA NA TRBV9
CASSYLNTEAFF TGTGCCAGCAGTTACCTGAACACTGAAGCTTTCTTT TRBJ1-1 NA NA TRBV25-1
CASSLRPNTEAFF TGCGCCAGCAGCTTGAGACCGAACACTGAAGCTTTCTTT TRBJ1-1 NA NA TRBV5-1
CASRGDQGWSGNTIYF TGCGCCAGCAGGGGGGATCAGGGATGGTCTGGAAACACCATATATTTT TRBJ1-3 NA NA TRBV5-1
CASSSHYRNAGELFF TGTGCCAGCAGCTCCCATTACAGGAACGCCGGGGAGCTGTTTTTT TRBJ2-2 NA NA TRBV5-4
CASSIAGWMNTEAFF TGTGCCAGTAGTATCGCAGGGTGGATGAACACTGAAGCTTTCTTT TRBJ1-1 NA NA TRBV19
CSASLGERFGYTF TGCAGTGCTAGTCTGGGGGAACGATTTGGCTACACCTTC TRBJ1-2 NA NA TRBV20-1
CASSYEGQGAGELFF TGTGCCAGCAGCTACGAGGGCCAAGGTGCTGGGGAGCTGTTTTTT TRBJ2-2 NA NA TRBV7-3
CASSLRGIQETQYF TGTGCCAGCAGCTTACGAGGGATCCAAGAGACCCAGTACTTC TRBJ2-5 NA NA TRBV7-9
CAISESTPQLRADNYGYTF TGTGCCATCAGTGAGTCAACCCCCCAGCTCAGGGCGGATAACTATGGCTACACCTTC TRBJ1-2 NA NA TRBV10-3
CASKEYLGGSTEAFF TGTGCCAGCAAGGAATATTTAGGGGGGAGCACTGAAGCTTTCTTT TRBJ1-1 NA NA TRBV6-5